This T cell receptor (beta chain) appears in the sequencing data of a study of T cells after yellow fever vaccination. Study in general: For low cell numbers, libraries were made with SMART-Seq v4 Ultra Low Input. Study-wide points: Some clonotypes, a small share, were shared between CD4 and CD8 compartments. Contaminants from the bulk population, in the form of abundant clonotypes, could be found in FACS-sorted repertoires. Reappearance after the booster was seen for most primary-vaccination clones, at 95% to 98% CD4 and 75% to 90% CD8.

A few counts support this clonotype. Its antigen is still unknown. Trimming removed 7 bases from V and 1 base from J, with 16 bases in between. CDR1 is SGHRS, CDR2 YFSETQ, per germline. The CDR3 sequence is 15 residues long. TCRdb called the 5' RACE reads again in MiXCR, with one record for every CDR3 protein. The repertoire holds some 260,000 distinct CDR3 sequences, with around 5.3% as singletons. The starting material was CD4+ T cells sorted from PBMCs, obtained on the day of the yellow fever booster vaccination. The genes are TRBV5-1 and TRBJ2-3; TRBD1 or TRBD2 may be the D gene (6 bases each). The TCR sequence derives from a man in his late teens or twenties who received the YFV17D yellow fever vaccine. The CDR3 loop reads CASVYGGLGTDTQYF. CDR3 nucleotide sequence: TGCGCCAGCGTCTATGGGGGGCTGGGCACAGATACGCAGTATTTT.